This T cell receptor (beta chain) was documented in a study of blood T cell repertoires in COVID-19. In the study overall: Sites in the United States, Italy and Spain provided acute and convalescent COVID-19 samples. The cDNA or gDNA used as material had been derived from T cells, B-cell-depleted T cells, or PBMCs.

V lost 6 bases, J lost 7 bases, and 18 bases lay in between. The CDR3 contains 15 residues. From germline, CDR1 is MNHEY and CDR2 SVGAGI. Authors' methods: Using reference gene primer amplification, nucleated cell counts were estimated. TCRdb's copy holds only in-frame clones and misses some; the assay was immunoSEQ multiplex PCR. Clone size and the V and J calls come from that table; the DNA yielded D and trimming. The sample includes some 95,000 clones, 85% to 95% of them seen just once. The specimen was peripheral blood. The chain employs TRBV6-5 and TRBJ2-2, with D possibly being TRBD2 (7 bases). The TCR was taken from a human donor with active COVID-19. The donor label of this sample is uncertain. The CDR3 protein is CASRSRGREGGELFF. CDR3 in DNA: TGTGCCAGCAGATCGAGGGGGAGGGAGGGCGGGGAGCTGTTTTTT.